These T cell receptor beta chains were read from a single sample in a study of T cell responses to AZD1222 COVID-19 vaccine. Sequenced by immunoSEQ multiplex PCR; TCRdb stores in-frame clones only, minus some. Here the sample spans 150,000 to 200,000 clones, just over 90% being singletons. This sample comprised peripheral blood, obtained 28 days after the second AZD1222 dose. Every receptor here comes from an adult who received the AZD1222 COVID-19 vaccine. Each CDR3 is given with its conserved first and last residue. D genes are given only for firm matches. Some rows mark clone size as missing; the rest say once, few, many or name a class of expanded clone.

CDR3 length: 13
D gene: .
J gene: TRBJ1-2
clone size: .
V gene: TRBV28
CDR3 protein: CASTPRRTYGYTF
CDR3 DNA: TGTGCCAGCACCCCTCGGCGGACCTATGGCTACACCTTC

CDR3 length: 16
D gene: .
J gene: TRBJ2-1
clone size: .
V gene: TRBV5-1
CDR3 protein: CASSQMEGTGDHEQFF
CDR3 DNA: TGCGCCAGCAGCCAGATGGAGGGGACGGGAGATCATGAGCAGTTCTTC

CDR3 length: 15
D gene: .
J gene: TRBJ1-5
clone size: .
V gene: TRBV18
CDR3 protein: CASSEWGRSYQPQHF
CDR3 DNA: TGTGCCAGCTCCGAATGGGGGAGGTCCTATCAGCCCCAGCATTTT

CDR3 length: 13
D gene: .
J gene: TRBJ1-1
clone size: .
V gene: TRBV29-1
CDR3 protein: CSVPARMNTEAFF
CDR3 DNA: TGCAGCGTCCCGGCCCGCATGAACACTGAAGCTTTCTTT

CDR3 length: 14
D gene: TRBD1
J gene: TRBJ2-1
clone size: .
V gene: TRBV6-5
CDR3 protein: CASSSRDSYNEQFF
CDR3 DNA: TGTGCCAGCAGTTCCCGGGACAGCTACAATGAGCAGTTCTTC

CDR3 length: 15
D gene: .
J gene: TRBJ1-3
clone size: once
V gene: TRBV2
CDR3 protein: CASSGGAYSGNTIYF
CDR3 DNA: TGTGCCAGCAGTGGGGGGGCCTACTCTGGAAACACCATATATTTT

CDR3 length: 13
D gene: .
J gene: TRBJ1-1
clone size: .
V gene: TRBV19
CDR3 protein: CASIPGPNTEAFF
CDR3 DNA: TGTGCCAGTATCCCGGGCCCGAACACTGAAGCTTTCTTT

CDR3 length: 18
D gene: .
J gene: TRBJ1-6
clone size: .
V gene: TRBV19
CDR3 protein: CASSKKGGIRSYNSPLHF
CDR3 DNA: TGTGCCAGTAGTAAGAAGGGCGGCATCCGTTCCTATAATTCACCCCTCCACTTT

CDR3 length: 15
D gene: TRBD1
J gene: TRBJ2-7
clone size: .
V gene: TRBV5-8
CDR3 protein: CASSSAGTATYEQYF
CDR3 DNA: TGTGCCAGCAGCTCAGCCGGGACAGCGACCTACGAGCAGTACTTC

CDR3 length: 13
D gene: .
J gene: TRBJ1-4
clone size: .
V gene: TRBV6-6
CDR3 protein: CALWGGTNEKLFF
CDR3 DNA: TGTGCTCTATGGGGGGGCACTAATGAAAAACTGTTTTTT

CDR3 length: 15
D gene: .
J gene: TRBJ1-4
clone size: .
V gene: TRBV19
CDR3 protein: CASSRVGGQNEKLFF
CDR3 DNA: TGTGCCAGTAGTAGGGTCGGGGGGCAGAATGAAAAACTGTTTTTT

CDR3 length: 17
D gene: .
J gene: TRBJ1-5
clone size: .
V gene: TRBV30
CDR3 protein: CAWSRGRVGRSNQPQHF
CDR3 DNA: TGTGCCTGGAGTAGAGGCAGGGTCGGTAGAAGCAATCAGCCCCAGCATTTT

CDR3 length: 18
D gene: TRBD1
J gene: TRBJ1-1
clone size: .
V gene: TRBV4-1
CDR3 protein: CASSQDRMLDRGDTEAFF
CDR3 DNA: TGCGCCAGCAGCCAAGATCGTATGCTAGACAGGGGCGACACTGAAGCTTTCTTT

CDR3 length: 13
D gene: .
J gene: TRBJ1-1
clone size: once
V gene: TRBV10-1
CDR3 protein: CASSENTNTEAFF
CDR3 DNA: TGCGCCAGCAGTGAAAACACGAACACTGAAGCTTTCTTT

CDR3 length: 12
D gene: .
J gene: TRBJ2-7
clone size: once
V gene: TRBV2
CDR3 protein: CASSLASYEQYF
CDR3 DNA: TGTGCCAGCAGTCTAGCGTCCTATGAGCAGTACTTC

CDR3 length: 13
D gene: TRBD1
J gene: TRBJ1-1
clone size: once
V gene: TRBV4-1
CDR3 protein: CASSGTEQTEAFF
CDR3 DNA: TGCGCCAGCAGCGGGACAGAGCAAACTGAAGCTTTCTTT

CDR3 length: 16
D gene: .
J gene: TRBJ2-7
clone size: .
V gene: TRBV7-2
CDR3 protein: CASSLAPQRDNYRQYF
CDR3 DNA: TGTGCCAGCAGCTTAGCGCCCCAGCGGGACAACTATAGGCAGTACTTC

CDR3 length: 14
D gene: .
J gene: TRBJ2-4
clone size: .
V gene: TRBV6-2/TRBV6-3
CDR3 protein: CASSYSGRVGIQYF
CDR3 DNA: TGTGCCAGCAGTTACTCAGGAAGGGTCGGGATTCAGTACTTC

CDR3 length: 18
D gene: .
J gene: TRBJ2-2
clone size: .
V gene: TRBV19
CDR3 protein: CASSIDLRKGMNTGELFF
CDR3 DNA: TGTGCCAGTAGTATAGATCTTAGAAAAGGGATGAACACCGGGGAGCTGTTTTTT

CDR3 length: 16
D gene: .
J gene: TRBJ1-3
clone size: .
V gene: TRBV18
CDR3 protein: CASSPLTGSSGNTIYF
CDR3 DNA: TGTGCCAGCTCACCTCTGACAGGAAGCTCTGGAAACACCATATATTTT

CDR3 length: 16
D gene: .
J gene: TRBJ2-1
clone size: .
V gene: TRBV5-1
CDR3 protein: CASSLGGGSSYNEQFF
CDR3 DNA: TGCGCCAGCAGCTTGGGCGGCGGAAGCTCCTACAATGAGCAGTTCTTC

CDR3 length: 14
D gene: .
J gene: TRBJ2-3
clone size: .
V gene: TRBV18
CDR3 protein: CASSPDYNTDTQYF
CDR3 DNA: TGTGCCAGCTCACCAGACTACAACACAGATACGCAGTATTTT

CDR3 length: 15
D gene: .
J gene: TRBJ1-2
clone size: .
V gene: TRBV6-5
CDR3 protein: CASSDPTEERYGYTF
CDR3 DNA: TGTGCCAGCAGCGACCCGACAGAAGAGCGATATGGCTACACCTTC

CDR3 length: 14
D gene: TRBD1
J gene: TRBJ1-1
clone size: .
V gene: TRBV30
CDR3 protein: CAWRRTGLNTEAFF
CDR3 DNA: TGTGCCTGGAGACGGACAGGGTTGAACACTGAAGCTTTCTTT

CDR3 length: 14
D gene: .
J gene: TRBJ2-7
clone size: .
V gene: TRBV30
CDR3 protein: CAWSVGSLINEQYF
CDR3 DNA: TGTGCCTGGAGTGTAGGCTCGCTTATCAACGAGCAGTACTTC

CDR3 length: 14
D gene: TRBD1
J gene: TRBJ2-2
clone size: .
V gene: TRBV5-8
CDR3 protein: CASSRDRGPGELFF
CDR3 DNA: TGTGCCAGCAGCCGCGACAGGGGGCCCGGGGAGCTGTTTTTT

CDR3 length: 15
D gene: .
J gene: TRBJ2-7
clone size: .
V gene: TRBV4-1
CDR3 protein: CASSRIEGGSYEQYF
CDR3 DNA: TGCGCCAGCAGCCGCATCGAGGGGGGCAGCTACGAGCAGTACTTC

CDR3 length: 14
D gene: .
J gene: TRBJ1-5
clone size: .
V gene: TRBV19
CDR3 protein: CASSQDRDNQPQHF
CDR3 DNA: TGTGCCAGTAGTCAGGACAGAGACAATCAGCCCCAGCATTTT

CDR3 length: 13
D gene: .
J gene: TRBJ2-2
clone size: once
V gene: TRBV29-1
CDR3 protein: CSVGRVSTGELFF
CDR3 DNA: TGCAGCGTTGGGAGGGTATCCACCGGGGAGCTGTTTTTT

CDR3 length: 16
D gene: TRBD1
J gene: TRBJ2-7
clone size: .
V gene: TRBV11-2
CDR3 protein: CASSRHTERTGGRQYF
CDR3 DNA: TGTGCCAGCAGCCGACATACCGAACGAACAGGGGGTCGGCAGTACTTC

CDR3 length: 14
D gene: .
J gene: TRBJ2-3
clone size: .
V gene: TRBV19
CDR3 protein: CASREVGDRNTQYF
CDR3 DNA: TGTGCCAGCCGTGAGGTCGGGGATCGAAATACGCAGTATTTT

CDR3 length: 13
D gene: .
J gene: TRBJ2-7
clone size: .
V gene: TRBV9
CDR3 protein: CASSVSSSYEQYF
CDR3 DNA: TGTGCCAGCAGCGTCAGTTCCTCCTACGAGCAGTACTTC

CDR3 length: 15
D gene: .
J gene: TRBJ2-3
clone size: few
V gene: TRBV11-3
CDR3 protein: CASSSGWSPTDTQYF
CDR3 DNA: TGTGCCAGCAGCTCTGGGTGGAGCCCCACAGATACGCAGTATTTT

CDR3 length: 13
D gene: .
J gene: TRBJ1-5
clone size: .
V gene: TRBV27
CDR3 protein: CASSDGVYQPQHF
CDR3 DNA: TGTGCCAGCAGTGATGGGGTTTATCAGCCCCAGCATTTT

CDR3 length: 16
D gene: .
J gene: TRBJ1-6
clone size: .
V gene: TRBV5-6
CDR3 protein: CASSLRGARDNSPLHF
CDR3 DNA: TGTGCCAGCAGCTTACGGGGGGCCAGGGATAATTCACCCCTCCACTTT

CDR3 length: 13
D gene: TRBD1
J gene: TRBJ2-1
clone size: .
V gene: TRBV4-1
CDR3 protein: CASSQGTGYEQFF
CDR3 DNA: TGCGCCAGCAGCCAAGGGACAGGGTATGAGCAGTTCTTC

CDR3 length: 13
D gene: .
J gene: TRBJ2-4
clone size: .
V gene: TRBV18
CDR3 protein: CASSPDLADIQYF
CDR3 DNA: TGTGCCAGCTCACCAGACCTGGCGGACATTCAGTACTTC

CDR3 length: 15
D gene: .
J gene: TRBJ1-3
clone size: .
V gene: TRBV27
CDR3 protein: CASSLSRSSGNTIYF
CDR3 DNA: TGTGCCAGCAGTTTATCCAGGTCCTCTGGAAACACCATATATTTT

CDR3 length: 17
D gene: .
J gene: TRBJ2-1
clone size: .
V gene: TRBV11-3
CDR3 protein: CASSFSFGASSYNEQFF
CDR3 DNA: TGTGCCAGCAGCTTCTCCTTTGGCGCCAGCTCCTACAATGAGCAGTTCTTC

CDR3 length: 13
D gene: .
J gene: TRBJ1-1
clone size: .
V gene: TRBV12-3/TRBV12-4
CDR3 protein: CASSLTGNTEAFF
CDR3 DNA: TGTGCCAGCAGTTTGACGGGGAACACTGAAGCTTTCTTT

CDR3 length: 12
D gene: .
J gene: TRBJ2-2
clone size: .
V gene: TRBV9
CDR3 protein: CASSVGYGELFF
CDR3 DNA: TGTGCCAGCAGCGTAGGGTACGGGGAGCTGTTTTTT

CDR3 length: 13
D gene: .
J gene: TRBJ1-1
clone size: .
V gene: TRBV18
CDR3 protein: CASSPLAGTEAFF
CDR3 DNA: TGTGCCAGCTCCCCGCTGGCGGGCACTGAAGCTTTCTTT

CDR3 length: 15
D gene: TRBD1
J gene: TRBJ1-6
clone size: .
V gene: TRBV5-4
CDR3 protein: CATHRGGSYNSPLHF
CDR3 DNA: TGTGCCACCCACAGGGGAGGCTCCTATAATTCACCCCTCCACTTT

CDR3 length: 14
D gene: TRBD2
J gene: TRBJ2-7
clone size: .
V gene: TRBV2
CDR3 protein: CASSERGLTYEQYF
CDR3 DNA: TGTGCCAGCAGCGAAAGGGGACTAACCTACGAGCAGTACTTC

CDR3 length: 14
D gene: .
J gene: TRBJ2-1
clone size: .
V gene: TRBV16
CDR3 protein: CASSPGLSYNEQFF
CDR3 DNA: TGTGCCAGCAGCCCGGGACTTTCATACAATGAGCAGTTCTTC

CDR3 length: 15
D gene: .
J gene: TRBJ1-4
clone size: .
V gene: TRBV19
CDR3 protein: CASKMVPGANEKLFF
CDR3 DNA: TGTGCCAGTAAAATGGTGCCGGGGGCTAATGAAAAACTGTTTTTT

CDR3 length: 14
D gene: .
J gene: TRBJ2-5
clone size: .
V gene: TRBV10-1
CDR3 protein: CASSALGPGETQYF
CDR3 DNA: TGCGCCAGCAGTGCCCTCGGGCCTGGAGAGACCCAGTACTTC

CDR3 length: 13
D gene: .
J gene: TRBJ1-1
clone size: .
V gene: TRBV7-8
CDR3 protein: CASSLGENTEAFF
CDR3 DNA: TGTGCCAGCAGCTTAGGCGAGAACACTGAAGCTTTCTTT

CDR3 length: 16
D gene: .
J gene: TRBJ2-3
clone size: .
V gene: TRBV14
CDR3 protein: CASSQDRGTGTDTQYF
CDR3 DNA: TGTGCCAGCAGCCAAGATCGGGGCACTGGCACAGATACGCAGTATTTT

CDR3 length: 12
D gene: .
J gene: TRBJ2-3
clone size: .
V gene: TRBV5-6
CDR3 protein: CASSLGADTQYF
CDR3 DNA: TGTGCCAGCAGCTTGGGGGCAGATACGCAGTATTTT

CDR3 length: 14
D gene: .
J gene: TRBJ1-6
clone size: .
V gene: TRBV7-9
CDR3 protein: CASSPITGTSPLHF
CDR3 DNA: TGTGCCAGCAGCCCAATAACGGGGACCTCACCCCTCCACTTT

CDR3 length: 16
D gene: .
J gene: TRBJ1-4
clone size: .
V gene: TRBV7-9
CDR3 protein: CASSLDVETADEKLFF
CDR3 DNA: TGTGCCAGCAGCTTAGACGTCGAGACAGCAGATGAAAAACTGTTTTTT

CDR3 length: 13
D gene: .
J gene: TRBJ1-1
clone size: .
V gene: TRBV6-5
CDR3 protein: CASSYPWPSEAFF
CDR3 DNA: TGTGCCAGCAGTTACCCCTGGCCCTCTGAAGCTTTCTTT

CDR3 length: 13
D gene: TRBD1
J gene: TRBJ1-2
clone size: .
V gene: TRBV9
CDR3 protein: CASSTRTGYGYTF
CDR3 DNA: TGTGCCAGCAGCACCCGGACAGGCTATGGCTACACCTTC

CDR3 length: 15
D gene: .
J gene: TRBJ1-1
clone size: .
V gene: TRBV10-1
CDR3 protein: CASSARGGQNTEAFF
CDR3 DNA: TGCGCCAGCAGTGCTAGAGGGGGTCAGAACACTGAAGCTTTCTTT

CDR3 length: 14
D gene: .
J gene: TRBJ2-2
clone size: .
V gene: TRBV18
CDR3 protein: CASSPGGNTGELFF
CDR3 DNA: TGTGCCAGCTCACCAGGGGGGAACACCGGGGAGCTGTTTTTT

CDR3 length: 12
D gene: .
J gene: TRBJ1-2
clone size: .
V gene: TRBV12-3/TRBV12-4
CDR3 protein: CASSPGTSGYTF
CDR3 DNA: TGTGCCAGCAGTCCCGGGACATCGGGCTACACCTTC

CDR3 length: 18
D gene: TRBD1
J gene: TRBJ1-2
clone size: .
V gene: TRBV27
CDR3 protein: CASSLRPTGTGVNYGYTF
CDR3 DNA: TGTGCCAGCAGTTTACGCCCTACCGGGACAGGGGTTAACTATGGCTACACCTTC

CDR3 length: 14
D gene: TRBD1
J gene: TRBJ1-5
clone size: .
V gene: TRBV18
CDR3 protein: CASSPRTGNQPQHF
CDR3 DNA: TGTGCCAGCTCACCTCGGACAGGGAATCAGCCCCAGCATTTT

CDR3 length: 15
D gene: TRBD1
J gene: TRBJ2-7
clone size: .
V gene: TRBV27
CDR3 protein: CASKRDRTQNYEQYF
CDR3 DNA: TGTGCCAGCAAACGGGACAGAACCCAAAATTACGAGCAGTACTTC